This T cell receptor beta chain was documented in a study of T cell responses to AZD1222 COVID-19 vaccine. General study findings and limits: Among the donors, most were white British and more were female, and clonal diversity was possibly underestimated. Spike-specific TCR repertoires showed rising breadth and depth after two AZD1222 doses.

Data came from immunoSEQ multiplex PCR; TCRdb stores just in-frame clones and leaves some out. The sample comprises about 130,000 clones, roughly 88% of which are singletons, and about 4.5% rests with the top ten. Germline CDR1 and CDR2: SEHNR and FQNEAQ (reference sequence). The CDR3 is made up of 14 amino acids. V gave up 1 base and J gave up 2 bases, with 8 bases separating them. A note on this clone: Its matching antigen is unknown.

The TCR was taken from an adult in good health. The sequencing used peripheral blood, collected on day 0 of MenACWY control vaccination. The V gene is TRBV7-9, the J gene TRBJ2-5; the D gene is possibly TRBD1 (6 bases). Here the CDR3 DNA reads TGTGCCAGCAGCTTAGTTACAGGGCAAGAGACCCAGTACTTC. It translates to CASSLVTGQETQYF. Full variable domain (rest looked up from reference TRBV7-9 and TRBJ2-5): DTGVSQNPRHKITKRGQNVTFRCDPISEHNRLYWYRQTLGQGPEFLTYFQNEAQLEKSRLLSDRFSAERPKGSFSTLEIQRTEQGDSAMYLCASSLVTGQETQYFGPGTRLLVL.